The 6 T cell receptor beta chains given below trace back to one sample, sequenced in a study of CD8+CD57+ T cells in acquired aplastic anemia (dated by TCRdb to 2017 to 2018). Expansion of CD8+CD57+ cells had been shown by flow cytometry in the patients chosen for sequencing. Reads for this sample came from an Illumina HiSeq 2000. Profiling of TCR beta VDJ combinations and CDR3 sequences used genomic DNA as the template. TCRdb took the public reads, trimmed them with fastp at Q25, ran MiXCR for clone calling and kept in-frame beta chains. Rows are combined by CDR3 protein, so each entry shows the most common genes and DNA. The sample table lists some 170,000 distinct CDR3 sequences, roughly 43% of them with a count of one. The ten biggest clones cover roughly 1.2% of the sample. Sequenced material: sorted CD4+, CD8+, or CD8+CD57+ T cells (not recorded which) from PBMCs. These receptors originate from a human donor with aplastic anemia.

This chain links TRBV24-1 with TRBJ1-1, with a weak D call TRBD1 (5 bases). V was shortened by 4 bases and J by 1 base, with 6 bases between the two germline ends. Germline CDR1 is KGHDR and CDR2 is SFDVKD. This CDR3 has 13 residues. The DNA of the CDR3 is TGTGCCACCAGTGAGGGGACGAACACTGAAGCTTTCTTT. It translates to CATSEGTNTEAFF.

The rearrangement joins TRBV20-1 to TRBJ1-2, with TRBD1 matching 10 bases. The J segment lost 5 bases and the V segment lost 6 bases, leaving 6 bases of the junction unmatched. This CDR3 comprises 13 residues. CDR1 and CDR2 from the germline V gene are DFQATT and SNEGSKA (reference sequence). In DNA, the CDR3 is TGCAGTGCCCAGACAGGGGGCGGGTATGGCTACACCTTC. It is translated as CSAQTGGGYGYTF.

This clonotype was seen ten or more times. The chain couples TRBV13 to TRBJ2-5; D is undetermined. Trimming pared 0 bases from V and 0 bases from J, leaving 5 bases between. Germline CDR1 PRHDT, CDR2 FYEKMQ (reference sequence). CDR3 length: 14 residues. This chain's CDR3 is CASSLGADQETQYF. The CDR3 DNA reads TGTGCCAGCAGCTTAGGGGCGGACCAAGAGACCCAGTACTTC.

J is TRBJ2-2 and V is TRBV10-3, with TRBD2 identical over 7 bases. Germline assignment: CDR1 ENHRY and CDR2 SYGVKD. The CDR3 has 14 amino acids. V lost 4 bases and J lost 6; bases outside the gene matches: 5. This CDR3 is CAISGASGAGELFF. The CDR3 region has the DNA TGTGCCATCAGTGGGGCTAGCGGAGCCGGGGAGCTGTTTTTT.

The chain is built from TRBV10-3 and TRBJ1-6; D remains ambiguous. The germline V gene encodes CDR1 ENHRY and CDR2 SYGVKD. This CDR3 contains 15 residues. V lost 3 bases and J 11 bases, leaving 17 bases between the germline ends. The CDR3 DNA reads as TGTGCCATCAGTGAAGTTGGTCAAGGAAGACCACCCCTCCACTTT. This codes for CAISEVGQGRPPLHF.

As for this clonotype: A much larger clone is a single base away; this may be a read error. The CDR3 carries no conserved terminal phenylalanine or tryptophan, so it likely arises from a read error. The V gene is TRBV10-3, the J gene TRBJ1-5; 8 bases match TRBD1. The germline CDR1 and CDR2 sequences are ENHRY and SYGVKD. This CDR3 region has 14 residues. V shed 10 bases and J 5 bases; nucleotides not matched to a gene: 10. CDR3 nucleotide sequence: TGTGCCAGCAGACGACAGGGGAGGGATCAGCCCCAGCATCTT. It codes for CASRRQGRDQPQHL.